This T cell receptor beta chain comes out of a study of cytomegalovirus exposure and HLA in healthy donors. Study-level results: Association with HLA alleles at 0.05 false discovery rate was found for 16,951 TCR beta sequences in a later analysis. Trimming of TCR beta V- and J-genes showed a link, identified in a later analysis, to a missense DCLRE1C variant. Rare TCR sequences predominated, though certain public TCRs were found in many donors.

The PCR made use of 60 Vbeta and 13 Jbeta primers. Sequenced by immunoSEQ multiplex PCR; TCRdb stores in-frame clones only, minus some. This sample has 59,000 or so clones, with roughly 77% found just once. This clone was seen a few times. The antigen remains undetermined. The clonotype was recovered from a man between 25 and 39 years old in good health and CMV-seropositive. The sequenced sample was PBMCs.

CDR3 coding DNA: TGTGCCAGCAGCTTCCTGGAGACCCAGTACTTC. This codes for CASSFLETQYF. The genes are TRBV5-6 and TRBJ2-5, with D hard to call. V gave up 2 bases and J gave up 5 bases, with 4 bases separating them. The CDR3 is made up of 11 amino acids. The germline gives CDR1 SGHDT, CDR2 YYEEEE.